This is a list of T cell receptor beta chains from one sample in a study of blood T cell repertoires in COVID-19. The assay was immunoSEQ multiplex PCR, and TCRdb's table has in-frame clones only and misses some. The profile shows some 70,000 clones, roughly four fifths of them singletons. Sequencing input: peripheral blood. The origin of the receptors is a man older than 75 with acute or convalescent COVID-19. Both conserved end residues are part of each CDR3. Each record gives: CDR3 protein, CDR3 DNA, clone size, V gene, D gene, J gene. D genes are given only for firm matches. Some rows have no size entry. The others give once, few or many, or a class for an expanded clone.

CDR3aa: CASRPNEWSQETQYF
CDR3nt: TGTGCCAGCAGACCTAACGAGTGGAGCCAAGAGACCCAGTACTTC
abundance: once
v_gene: TRBV7-9
d_gene: NA
j_gene: TRBJ2-5

CDR3aa: CASSLAVDTDTQYF
CDR3nt: TGTGCCAGCAGTCTAGCGGTTGACACAGATACGCAGTATTTT
abundance: NA
v_gene: TRBV6-5
d_gene: TRBD2
j_gene: TRBJ2-3

CDR3aa: CASRGAAGNTIYF
CDR3nt: TGTGCCAGCAGGGGGGCAGCTGGAAACACCATATATTTT
abundance: NA
v_gene: TRBV27
d_gene: NA
j_gene: TRBJ1-3

CDR3aa: CASNTDRAGGYTF
CDR3nt: TGTGCCAGCAATACGGACAGGGCGGGAGGCTACACCTTC
abundance: NA
v_gene: TRBV6-5
d_gene: TRBD1
j_gene: TRBJ1-2

CDR3aa: CASSIGGRENTGELFF
CDR3nt: TGTGCCAGCAGCATTGGGGGCAGGGAGAACACCGGGGAGCTGTTTTTT
abundance: NA
v_gene: TRBV7-8
d_gene: NA
j_gene: TRBJ2-2

CDR3aa: CASSQLVLPGELFF
CDR3nt: TGCGCCAGCAGCCAACTAGTCCTCCCCGGGGAGCTGTTTTTT
abundance: NA
v_gene: TRBV4-3
d_gene: NA
j_gene: TRBJ2-2

CDR3aa: CASSGQGSHYEQYF
CDR3nt: TGTGCCAGCAGTGGACAGGGCTCTCACTACGAGCAGTACTTC
abundance: NA
v_gene: TRBV2
d_gene: TRBD1
j_gene: TRBJ2-7

CDR3aa: CASSLGLAGSTDTQYF
CDR3nt: TGTGCCAGCTCATTGGGACTAGCGGGGAGCACAGATACGCAGTATTTT
abundance: NA
v_gene: TRBV18
d_gene: TRBD2
j_gene: TRBJ2-3

CDR3aa: CASRDWGVVSIQYF
CDR3nt: TGTGCCAGCAGGGACTGGGGAGTTGTGAGCATTCAGTACTTC
abundance: NA
v_gene: TRBV2
d_gene: NA
j_gene: TRBJ2-4

CDR3aa: CASSILQGSSVQYF
CDR3nt: TGTGCCAGCAGCATTCTACAGGGGTCCTCCGTGCAGTACTTC
abundance: NA
v_gene: TRBV7-2
d_gene: TRBD1
j_gene: TRBJ2-7

CDR3aa: CASSLSARDNQPQHF
CDR3nt: TGTGCCAGCAGTTTATCGGCCAGGGACAATCAGCCCCAGCATTTT
abundance: NA
v_gene: TRBV27
d_gene: NA
j_gene: TRBJ1-5

CDR3aa: CASSQSLTSGRANEQFF
CDR3nt: TGCGCCAGCAGCCAATCATTGACTAGCGGGAGGGCAAATGAGCAGTTCTTC
abundance: NA
v_gene: TRBV4-1
d_gene: TRBD2
j_gene: TRBJ2-1

CDR3aa: CASSRSLGREQYF
CDR3nt: TGTGCCAGCAGCCGGAGCCTCGGCCGCGAGCAGTACTTC
abundance: NA
v_gene: TRBV12-3/TRBV12-4
d_gene: NA
j_gene: TRBJ2-7

CDR3aa: CASSQLAGWNNEQFF
CDR3nt: TGTGCCAGCAGTCAACTAGCGGGATGGAACAATGAGCAGTTCTTC
abundance: once
v_gene: TRBV14
d_gene: TRBD2
j_gene: TRBJ2-1

CDR3aa: CASSFTLQGIDEQYF
CDR3nt: TGTGCCAGCAGTTTCACCCTACAGGGAATCGACGAGCAGTACTTC
abundance: once
v_gene: TRBV6-2/TRBV6-3
d_gene: NA
j_gene: TRBJ2-7

CDR3aa: CASNPGGIPSDTDTQYF
CDR3nt: TGCGCCAGCAATCCCGGAGGGATCCCCTCCGACACAGATACGCAGTATTTT
abundance: NA
v_gene: TRBV10-1
d_gene: NA
j_gene: TRBJ2-3

CDR3aa: CASRPGQVGSYTF
CDR3nt: TGTGCCAGCAGACCTGGACAGGTTGGTAGCTACACCTTC
abundance: NA
v_gene: TRBV27
d_gene: TRBD1
j_gene: TRBJ1-2

CDR3aa: CAINPGENTEAFF
CDR3nt: TGTGCCATCAATCCAGGTGAGAACACTGAAGCTTTCTTT
abundance: NA
v_gene: TRBV10-3
d_gene: NA
j_gene: TRBJ1-1

CDR3aa: CASSLAAGAENEQYF
CDR3nt: TGCGCCAGCAGCTTGGCCGCGGGGGCGGAAAACGAGCAGTACTTC
abundance: NA
v_gene: TRBV5-1
d_gene: NA
j_gene: TRBJ2-7

CDR3aa: CASSLTPDRPYEQYF
CDR3nt: TGTGCCAGCAGCTTAACTCCGGACAGGCCCTACGAGCAGTACTTC
abundance: NA
v_gene: TRBV7-3
d_gene: TRBD1
j_gene: TRBJ2-7

CDR3aa: CASIGEHNSPLHF
CDR3nt: TGTGCCAGCATCGGGGAGCATAATTCACCCCTCCACTTT
abundance: NA
v_gene: TRBV2
d_gene: NA
j_gene: TRBJ1-6

CDR3aa: CASSASGTGGFGNTIYF
CDR3nt: TGTGCCAGCAGCGCATCCGGGACAGGGGGCTTCGGAAACACCATATATTTT
abundance: NA
v_gene: TRBV7-9
d_gene: TRBD1
j_gene: TRBJ1-3

CDR3aa: CASSSGTRGPEAFF
CDR3nt: TGCGCCAGCAGCTCCGGGACAAGGGGCCCTGAAGCTTTCTTT
abundance: NA
v_gene: TRBV5-1
d_gene: NA
j_gene: TRBJ1-1

CDR3aa: CASSIVGAPGTQYF
CDR3nt: TGTGCCAGTAGTATAGTAGGGGCTCCGGGGACCCAGTACTTC
abundance: NA
v_gene: TRBV19
d_gene: NA
j_gene: TRBJ2-5

CDR3aa: CASSFRPGAGDNSPLHF
CDR3nt: TGCGCCAGCAGCTTTCGCCCAGGGGCGGGAGATAATTCACCCCTCCACTTT
abundance: NA
v_gene: TRBV5-1
d_gene: NA
j_gene: TRBJ1-6

CDR3aa: CASRLTNRGLEAFF
CDR3nt: TGTGCCAGCAGGCTGACCAACAGGGGGCTTGAAGCTTTCTTT
abundance: NA
v_gene: TRBV28
d_gene: TRBD1
j_gene: TRBJ1-1